This note documents a single T cell receptor (beta chain) sequence. Its target is not known. CDR1 and CDR2 (germline): SGDLS, YYNGEE. This CDR3 is built from 16 residues. Trimming removed 0 bases from V and 7 bases from J; junction bases left unmatched: 7. This sample is drawn from a study of cytomegalovirus exposure and HLA in healthy donors. Study-wide results and limits: In an earlier analysis, most TCR beta V segments were productive about 90% or about 30% of the time.

The PCR used 60 Vbeta and 13 Jbeta primers. TCRdb's table, derived via immunoSEQ multiplex PCR, lists solely in-frame clones and lacks some. The sample includes some 170,000 clones, just over 75% seen only once; the top ten take more than 3.5%. Sequenced material: PBMCs. The genes are TRBV9 and TRBJ2-1, with 10 bases that match TRBD2. This sequence originates from a woman aged 55-70 years in good health and CMV-seropositive. The CDR3 DNA follows: TGTGCCAGCAGCGTAGGTTTCAGCGGGGGGGGGAATGAGCAGTTCTTC. Translated, it gives CASSVGFSGGGNEQFF.